This record looks at one T cell receptor beta chain sequence and its context. What it binds is unknown. The data belong to a study of shared clonotypes between healthy human individuals. Study-level background: For every donor, three CD4 naive, three CD4 memory, two CD8 naive and one CD8 memory plates were used.

General study results and limits: Clonotypes that were shared across four donors made up 4.5% to 5% of naive CD4 clonotypes.

Naive CD8 cells lacked CD45RO, underwent positive selection for CCR7 and left out terminally differentiated effector memory CD45RA+ cells. J lost 2 bases, V lost 4 bases, and 6 bases had no gene match. Germline values: CDR1 SGDLS, CDR2 YYNGEE. CDR3 length: 15 amino acids. Under the authors' procedure: ImmunoSEQ sequences covered only the junction and lacked quality scores; filtering therefore differed. The protocol was immunoSEQ multiplex PCR, while the TCRdb copy is restricted to in-frame clones and leaves out a portion. V and J calls plus clone size are reproduced from that table; the DNA served to infer D and trimming. The data show roughly 1,800,000 clones, approximately 94% seen once.

The clonotype comes from a man aged 18 to 30 in good health. The sequencing input was naive CD8+ T cells sorted from blood. J is TRBJ2-7 and V is TRBV9; 10 positions match TRBD1. CDR3 region: CASSHGTGDPYEQYF. The CDR3 nucleotides read TGTGCCAGCAGCCACGGGACAGGGGACCCCTACGAGCAGTACTTC.